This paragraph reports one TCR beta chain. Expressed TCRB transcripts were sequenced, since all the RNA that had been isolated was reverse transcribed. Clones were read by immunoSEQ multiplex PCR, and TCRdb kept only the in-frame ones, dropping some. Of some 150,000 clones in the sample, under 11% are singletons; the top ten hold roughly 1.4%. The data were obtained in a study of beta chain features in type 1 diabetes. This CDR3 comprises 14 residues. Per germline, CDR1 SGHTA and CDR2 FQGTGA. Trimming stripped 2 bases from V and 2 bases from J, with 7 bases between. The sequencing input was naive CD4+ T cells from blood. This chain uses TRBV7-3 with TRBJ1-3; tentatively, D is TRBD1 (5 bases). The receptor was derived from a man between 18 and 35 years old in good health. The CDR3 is CASSLPGPGNTIYF. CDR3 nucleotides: TGTGCCAGCAGCTTACCAGGGCCTGGAAACACCATATATTTT.